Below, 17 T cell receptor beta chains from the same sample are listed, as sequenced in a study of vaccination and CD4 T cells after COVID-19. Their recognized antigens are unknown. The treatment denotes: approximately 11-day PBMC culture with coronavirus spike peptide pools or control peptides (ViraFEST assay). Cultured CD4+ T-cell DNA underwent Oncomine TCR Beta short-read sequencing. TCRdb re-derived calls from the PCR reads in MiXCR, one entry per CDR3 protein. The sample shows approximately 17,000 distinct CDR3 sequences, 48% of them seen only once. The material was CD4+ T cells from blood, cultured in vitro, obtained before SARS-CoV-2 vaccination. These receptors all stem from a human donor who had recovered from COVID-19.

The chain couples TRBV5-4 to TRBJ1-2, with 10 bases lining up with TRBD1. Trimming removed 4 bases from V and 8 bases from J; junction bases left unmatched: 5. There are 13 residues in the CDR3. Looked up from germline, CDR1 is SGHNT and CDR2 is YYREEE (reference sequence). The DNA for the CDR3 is TGTGCCAGCAGCGCCGGGACAGGGGTAGGCTACACCTTC. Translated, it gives CASSAGTGVGYTF.

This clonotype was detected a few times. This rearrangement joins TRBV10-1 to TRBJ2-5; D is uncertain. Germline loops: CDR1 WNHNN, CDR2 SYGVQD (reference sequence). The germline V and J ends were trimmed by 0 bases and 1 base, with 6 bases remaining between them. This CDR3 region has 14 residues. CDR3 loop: CASSESAAQETQYF. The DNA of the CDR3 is TGCGCCAGCAGTGAGTCGGCAGCCCAAGAGACCCAGTACTTC.

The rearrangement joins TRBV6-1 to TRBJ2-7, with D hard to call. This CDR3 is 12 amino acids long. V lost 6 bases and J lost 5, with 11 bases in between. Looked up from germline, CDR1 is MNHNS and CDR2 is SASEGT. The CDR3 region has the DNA TGTGCCAGCAGACACCAAAAAGACGAGCAGTACTTC. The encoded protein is CASRHQKDEQYF.

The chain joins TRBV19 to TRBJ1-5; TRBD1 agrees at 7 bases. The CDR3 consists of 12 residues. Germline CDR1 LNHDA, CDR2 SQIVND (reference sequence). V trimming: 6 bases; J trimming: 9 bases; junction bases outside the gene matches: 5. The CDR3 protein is CASRTGQGPQHF. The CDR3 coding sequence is TGTGCCAGTAGGACAGGGCAGGGGCCCCAGCATTTT.

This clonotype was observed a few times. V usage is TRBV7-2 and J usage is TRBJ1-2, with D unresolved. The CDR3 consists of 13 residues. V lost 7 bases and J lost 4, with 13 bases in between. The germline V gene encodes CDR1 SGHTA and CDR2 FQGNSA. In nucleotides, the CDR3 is TGTGCCAGCACCCCCGGCACGTCCTATGGCTACACCTTC. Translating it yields CASTPGTSYGYTF.

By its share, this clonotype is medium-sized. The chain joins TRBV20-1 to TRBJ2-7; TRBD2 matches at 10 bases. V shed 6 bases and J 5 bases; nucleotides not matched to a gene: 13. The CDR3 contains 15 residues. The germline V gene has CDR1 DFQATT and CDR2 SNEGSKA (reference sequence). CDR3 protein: CSAAIIAGGNDEQYF. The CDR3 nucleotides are TGCAGTGCGGCGATTATAGCGGGAGGTAACGACGAGCAGTACTTC.

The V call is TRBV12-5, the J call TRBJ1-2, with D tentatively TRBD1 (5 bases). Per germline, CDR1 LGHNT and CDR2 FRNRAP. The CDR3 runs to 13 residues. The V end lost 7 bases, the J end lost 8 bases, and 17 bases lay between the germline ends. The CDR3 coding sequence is TGTGCTAGTGCTACACTGGAGGGGTACGGCTACACCTTC. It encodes CASATLEGYGYTF.

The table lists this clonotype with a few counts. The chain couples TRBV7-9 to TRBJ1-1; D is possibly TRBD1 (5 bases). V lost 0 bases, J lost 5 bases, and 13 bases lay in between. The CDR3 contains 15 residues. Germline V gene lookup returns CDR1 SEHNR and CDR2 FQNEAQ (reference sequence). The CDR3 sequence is CASSLAGRDGTEAFF. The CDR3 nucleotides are TGTGCCAGCAGCTTAGCTGGACGGGACGGGACTGAAGCTTTCTTT.

The CDR3 here is CASSLDRGPMDEQFF. CDR3 DNA sequence: TGTGCCAGCAGCTTAGACAGGGGCCCGATGGATGAGCAGTTCTTC. The rearrangement joins TRBV7-8 to TRBJ2-1; TRBD1 matches at 7 bases. The CDR3 runs to 15 residues. V was pared by 1 base and J by 8 bases, with 8 bases of the junction left unmatched. Germline V gives CDR1 SGHVS, CDR2 FQNEAQ. Using reference TRBV7-8 and TRBJ2-1 for the parts outside the CDR3, the full variable domain is GAGVSQSPRYKVAKRGQDVALRCDPISGHVSLFWYQQALGQGPEFLTYFQNEAQLDKSGLPSDRFFAERPEGSVSTLKIQRTQQEDSAVYLCASSLDRGPMDEQFFGPGTRLTVL.

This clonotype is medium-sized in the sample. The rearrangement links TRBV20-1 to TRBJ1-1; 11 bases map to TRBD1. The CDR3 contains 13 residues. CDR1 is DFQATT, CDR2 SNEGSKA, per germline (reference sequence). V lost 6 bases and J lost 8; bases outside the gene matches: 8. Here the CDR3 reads CSAPGTGGIEAFF. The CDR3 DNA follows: TGCAGTGCCCCCGGGACAGGGGGGATAGAAGCTTTCTTT.

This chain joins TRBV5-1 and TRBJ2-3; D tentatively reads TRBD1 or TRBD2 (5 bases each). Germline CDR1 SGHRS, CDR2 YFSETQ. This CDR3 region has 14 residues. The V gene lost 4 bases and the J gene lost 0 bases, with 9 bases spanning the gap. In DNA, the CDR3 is TGCGCCAGCAGCCCGGGGACCAGCACAGATACGCAGTATTTT. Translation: CASSPGTSTDTQYF.

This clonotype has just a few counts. The CDR3 region has the DNA TGTGCCAGCAGTTGGGGTGACAGTGCTGTTGGCGAGCAGTACTTC. It specifies CASSWGDSAVGEQYF. The chain has TRBV6-2 or TRBV6-3 and TRBJ2-7; D might be TRBD1 (5 bases). The CDR3 totals 15 residues. Germline values: CDR1 MNHEY, CDR2 SVGEGT. V lost 4 bases and J lost 6, with 19 bases in between.

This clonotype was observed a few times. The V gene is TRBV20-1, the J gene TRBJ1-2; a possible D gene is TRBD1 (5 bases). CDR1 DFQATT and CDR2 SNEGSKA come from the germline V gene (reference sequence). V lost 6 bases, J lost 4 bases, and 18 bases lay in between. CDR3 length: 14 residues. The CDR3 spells CSAMGDLGSYGYTF. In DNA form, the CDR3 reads TGCAGTGCCATGGGGGATCTCGGCTCCTATGGCTACACCTTC.

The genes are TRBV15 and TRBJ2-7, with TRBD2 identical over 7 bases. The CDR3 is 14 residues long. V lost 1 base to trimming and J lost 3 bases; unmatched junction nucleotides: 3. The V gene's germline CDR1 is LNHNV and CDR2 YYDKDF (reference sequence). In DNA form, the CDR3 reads TGTGCCACCAGCAGAGTAGGCGGGAGCTACGAGCAGTACTTC. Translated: CATSRVGGSYEQYF.

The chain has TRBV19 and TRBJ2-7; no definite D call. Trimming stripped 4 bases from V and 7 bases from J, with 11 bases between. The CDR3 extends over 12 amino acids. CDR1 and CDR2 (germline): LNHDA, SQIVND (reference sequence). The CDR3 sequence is CASSKSEGEQYF. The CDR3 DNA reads TGTGCCAGTAGTAAGTCGGAAGGGGAGCAGTACTTC.

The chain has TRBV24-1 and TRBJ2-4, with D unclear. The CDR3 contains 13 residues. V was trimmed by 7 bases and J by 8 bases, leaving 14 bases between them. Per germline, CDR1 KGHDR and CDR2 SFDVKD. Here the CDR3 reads CATSVASSDIQYF. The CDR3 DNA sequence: TGTGCCACCAGCGTAGCCTCCTCGGACATTCAGTACTTC.

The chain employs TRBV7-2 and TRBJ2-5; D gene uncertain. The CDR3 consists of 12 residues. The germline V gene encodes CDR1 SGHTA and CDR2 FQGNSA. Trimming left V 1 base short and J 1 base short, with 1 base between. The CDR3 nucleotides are TGTGCCAGCAGCTTAGTCCAAGAGACCCAGTACTTC. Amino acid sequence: CASSLVQETQYF. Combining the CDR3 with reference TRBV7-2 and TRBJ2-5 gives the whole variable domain GAGVSQSPSNKVTEKGKDVELRCDPISGHTALYWYRQSLGQGLEFLIYFQGNSAPDKSGLPSDRFSAERTGGSVSTLTIQRTQQEDSAVYLCASSLVQETQYFGPGTRLLVL.